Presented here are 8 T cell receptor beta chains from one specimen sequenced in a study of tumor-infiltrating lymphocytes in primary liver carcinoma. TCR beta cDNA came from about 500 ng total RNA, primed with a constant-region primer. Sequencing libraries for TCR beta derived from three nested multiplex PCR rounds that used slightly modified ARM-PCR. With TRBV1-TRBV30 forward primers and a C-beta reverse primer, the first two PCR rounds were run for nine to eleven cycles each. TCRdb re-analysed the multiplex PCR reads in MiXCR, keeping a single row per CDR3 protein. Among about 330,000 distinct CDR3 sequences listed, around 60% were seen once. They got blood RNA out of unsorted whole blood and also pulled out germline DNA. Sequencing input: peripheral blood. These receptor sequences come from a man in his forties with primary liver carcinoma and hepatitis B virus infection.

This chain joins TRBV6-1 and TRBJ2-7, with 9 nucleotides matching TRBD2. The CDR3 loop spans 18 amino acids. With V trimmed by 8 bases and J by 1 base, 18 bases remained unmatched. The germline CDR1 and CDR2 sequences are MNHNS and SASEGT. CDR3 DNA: TGTGCCAGCTCCAACGGGGCTAGCGGGGAGACCTTTTCCTACGAGCAGTACTTC. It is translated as CASSNGASGETFSYEQYF.

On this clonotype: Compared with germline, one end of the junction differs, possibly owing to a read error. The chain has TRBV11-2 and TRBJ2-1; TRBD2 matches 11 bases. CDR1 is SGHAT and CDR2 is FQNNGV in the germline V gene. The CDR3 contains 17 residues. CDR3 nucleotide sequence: TGTGCCAGCAGCCTAGAGGGCGGGGGACTAGCGGCGGATGAGCAGCTCTTC. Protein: CASSLEGGGLAADEQLF.

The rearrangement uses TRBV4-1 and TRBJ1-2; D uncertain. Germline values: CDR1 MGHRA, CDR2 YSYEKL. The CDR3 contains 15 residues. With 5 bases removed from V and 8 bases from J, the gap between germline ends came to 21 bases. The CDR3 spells CASSAGMDYGRGYTF. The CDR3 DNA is TGCGCCAGCAGCGCTGGGATGGATTACGGACGAGGCTACACCTTC.

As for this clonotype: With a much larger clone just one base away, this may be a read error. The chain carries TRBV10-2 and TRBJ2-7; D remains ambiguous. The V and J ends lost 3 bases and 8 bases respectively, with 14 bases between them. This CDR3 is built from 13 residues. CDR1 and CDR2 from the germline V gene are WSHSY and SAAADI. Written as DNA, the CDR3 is TGCGCCAGCAGTGACGGCAACCTACCGCAGCAGTACTTC. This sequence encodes CASSDGNLPQQYF.

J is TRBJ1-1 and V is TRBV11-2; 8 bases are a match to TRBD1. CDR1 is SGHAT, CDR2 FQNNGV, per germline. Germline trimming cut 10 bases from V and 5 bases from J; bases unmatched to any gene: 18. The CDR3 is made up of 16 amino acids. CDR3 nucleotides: TGTGCCAATAGCTTTGCCTACAGGGGGACGGGAACTGAAGCTTTCTTT. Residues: CANSFAYRGTGTEAFF.

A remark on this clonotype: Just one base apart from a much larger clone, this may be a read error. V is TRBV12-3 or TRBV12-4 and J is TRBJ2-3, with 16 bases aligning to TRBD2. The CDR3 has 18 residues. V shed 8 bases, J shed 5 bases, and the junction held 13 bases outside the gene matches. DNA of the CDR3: TGTGCCAGCGGCCTGACTGGGACTAGCGGGAGGGCTATAGATACGCAGTATTTT. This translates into CASGLTGTSGRAIDTQYF.

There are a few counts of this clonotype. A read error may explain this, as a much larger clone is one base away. The CDR3 protein is CSVVAVGTYEQYF. The DNA for the CDR3 is TGCAGCGTTGTAGCGGTAGGGACCTACGAGCAGTACTTC. The chain couples TRBV29-1 to TRBJ2-7; tentative D call: TRBD2 (6 bases). Germline loops: CDR1 SQVTM, CDR2 ANQGSEA. The CDR3 contains 13 residues. The ends were cut back, 4 bases at V and 2 bases at J, with 12 bases in the middle.

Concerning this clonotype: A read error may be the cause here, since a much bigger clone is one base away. In DNA form, the CDR3 reads TGTGCCAGCAGCCTATCAACAGACAACCAAGAGACCCAGTACTTC. Its protein is CASSLSTDNQETQYF. The chain recombines TRBV6-1 with TRBJ2-5; no clear D. Trimming left V 6 bases short and J 0 bases short, with 14 bases between. The germline V gene encodes CDR1 MNHNS and CDR2 SASEGT. The CDR3 is made up of 15 amino acids.